This entry is about one T cell receptor (beta chain). It was CD45RO-negative cells, positively selected for CCR7, that made up naive CD8 cells, with terminally differentiated effector memory CD45RA+ cells excluded. None of the donors, who were healthy HIV-negative adults, had recently had acute infections or vaccinations. This CDR3 is built from 13 residues. V lost 5 bases and J 4 bases, leaving 11 bases between the germline ends. Germline CDR1 is SGHNT and CDR2 is YENEEA. The record originates from a study of shared clonotypes between healthy human individuals. Per sorted-subset replicate PCR, input was roughly 220 ng DNA, representing around 29,000 T cell genomes. Here immunoSEQ multiplex PCR was the method, and the copy in TCRdb shows in-frame clones only, minus some. The data contain about 2.1 million clones, about 92% of them seen just once; the ten biggest clones take up 1.5% to 2%.

Sequencing was performed on naive CD8+ T cells from PBMCs. The TCR was taken from a young man in good health. Some clones in this sample may be carry-over from other donors' samples. The chain recombines TRBV11-3 with TRBJ1-1; no definite D call. The CDR3 protein is CASSIPGATEAFF. The CDR3 region has the DNA TGTGCCAGCAGCATCCCCGGAGCCACTGAAGCTTTCTTT.